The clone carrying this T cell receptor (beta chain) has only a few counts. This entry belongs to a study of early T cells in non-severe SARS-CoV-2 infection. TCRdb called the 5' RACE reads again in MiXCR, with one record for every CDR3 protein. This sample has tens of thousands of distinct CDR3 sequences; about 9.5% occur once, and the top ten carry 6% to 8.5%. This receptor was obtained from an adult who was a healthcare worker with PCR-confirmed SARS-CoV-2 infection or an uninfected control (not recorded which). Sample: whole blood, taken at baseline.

The CDR3 is CASSEALGAQGANVLTF. CDR3 nucleotides: TGTGCCAGCAGTGAAGCGCTAGGGGCGCAAGGGGCCAACGTCCTGACTTTC. The V gene is TRBV2, the J gene TRBJ2-6, with a tentative D call TRBD1 (5 bases). V was clipped by 0 bases and J by 4 bases, with 13 bases between them. Germline loops: CDR1 SNHLY, CDR2 FYNNEI. The length of the CDR3 is 17 residues.